These T cell receptor beta chains were read from a single sample in a study of T cells in Graves' hyperthyroidism and ophthalmopathy. TCRdb called the multiplex PCR reads again in MiXCR, with one record for every CDR3 protein. The data show about 300,000 distinct CDR3 sequences, approximately 18% seen once. Sequencing was done on a sample of blood. The source is a middle-aged man with Graves' ophthalmopathy. CDR3s include the opening cysteine and the closing phenylalanine or tryptophan. The order of the fields is clone size, J gene, V gene, D gene, CDR3 protein, CDR3 DNA. D genes are given only for firm matches. Clone size appears in some rows only: once, few, many, or a class for an expanded clone.

abundance: -; j_gene: TRBJ2-3; v_gene: TRBV6-4; d_gene: TRBD2; CDR3aa: CASSDRGDTDTQYF; CDR3nt: TGTGCCAGCAGTGACCGGGGGGACACAGATACGCAGTATTTT
abundance: few; j_gene: TRBJ1-1; v_gene: TRBV20-1; d_gene: -; CDR3aa: CSARGQGATEAFF; CDR3nt: TGCAGTGCCCGGGGGCAGGGAGCCACTGAAGCTTTCTTT
abundance: -; j_gene: TRBJ1-4; v_gene: TRBV5-1; d_gene: -; CDR3aa: CASSLDRDGDEKLFF; CDR3nt: TGCGCCAGCAGCTTGGACCGGGACGGAGATGAAAAACTGTTTTTT
abundance: many; j_gene: TRBJ1-5; v_gene: TRBV12-3/TRBV12-4; d_gene: -; CDR3aa: CASSPHLASLNQPQHF; CDR3nt: TGTGCCAGCAGCCCGCACCTGGCGTCGTTGAATCAGCCCCAGCATTTT
abundance: -; j_gene: TRBJ1-1; v_gene: TRBV9; d_gene: -; CDR3aa: CASSAPGSLNTEAFF; CDR3nt: TGTGCCAGCAGCGCCCCTGGGTCGCTGAACACTGAAGCTTTCTTT
abundance: few; j_gene: TRBJ2-3; v_gene: TRBV7-9; d_gene: TRBD2; CDR3aa: CASSLGGAGLAAFDTQYF; CDR3nt: TGTGCCAGCAGCTTAGGCGGGGCGGGACTAGCTGCCTTTGATACGCAGTATTTT
abundance: many; j_gene: TRBJ1-1; v_gene: TRBV6-5; d_gene: -; CDR3aa: CASSYSRNTEAFF; CDR3nt: TGTGCCAGCAGTTACTCGAGGAACACTGAAGCTTTCTTT
abundance: many; j_gene: TRBJ2-7; v_gene: TRBV5-1; d_gene: -; CDR3aa: CASSPSGRSYEQYF; CDR3nt: TGCGCCAGCAGCCCGTCGGGCAGATCCTACGAGCAGTACTTC
abundance: many; j_gene: TRBJ1-2; v_gene: TRBV5-1; d_gene: -; CDR3aa: CASSLDFRANYGYTF; CDR3nt: TGCGCCAGCAGCTTGGACTTCAGGGCTAACTATGGCTACACCTTC
abundance: many; j_gene: TRBJ2-7; v_gene: TRBV20-1; d_gene: TRBD2; CDR3aa: CSARGEREGPYEQYF; CDR3nt: TGCAGTGCTAGGGGGGAGCGGGAGGGCCCCTACGAGCAGTACTTC
abundance: -; j_gene: TRBJ1-2; v_gene: TRBV10-2; d_gene: -; CDR3aa: CASSPQGVRNGYTF; CDR3nt: TGCGCCAGCAGTCCACAGGGAGTGAGGAATGGCTACACCTTC
abundance: many; j_gene: TRBJ1-1; v_gene: TRBV11-2; d_gene: -; CDR3aa: CASSLEPGMNTEAFF; CDR3nt: TGTGCCAGCAGCTTAGAACCAGGGATGAACACTGAAGCTTTCTTT
abundance: many; j_gene: TRBJ2-2; v_gene: TRBV11-2; d_gene: -; CDR3aa: CASSLQGITGELFF; CDR3nt: TGTGCCAGCAGCTTACAGGGGATCACCGGGGAGCTGTTTTTT
abundance: -; j_gene: TRBJ1-1; v_gene: TRBV5-1; d_gene: TRBD1; CDR3aa: CASSWAAGQGDTEAFF; CDR3nt: TGCGCCAGCAGCTGGGCAGCGGGACAGGGGGACACTGAAGCTTTCTTT
abundance: many; j_gene: TRBJ2-7; v_gene: TRBV28; d_gene: TRBD2; CDR3aa: CASSLSAAGSYEQYF; CDR3nt: TGTGCCAGCAGTTTATCGGCAGCGGGGTCCTACGAGCAGTACTTC
abundance: -; j_gene: TRBJ2-3; v_gene: TRBV6-5; d_gene: TRBD2; CDR3aa: CASSYDLSGLAGDLDTQYF; CDR3nt: TGTGCCAGCAGTTACGACCTTTCGGGACTAGCGGGAGATCTAGATACGCAGTATTTT
abundance: few; j_gene: TRBJ2-7; v_gene: TRBV4-1; d_gene: TRBD1; CDR3aa: CASSQGAGTEAPYEQYF; CDR3nt: TGCGCCAGCAGCCAAGGAGCCGGGACAGAAGCCCCCTACGAGCAGTACTTC
abundance: -; j_gene: TRBJ2-4; v_gene: TRBV5-8; d_gene: TRBD2; CDR3aa: CASSFASGRAGNIQYF; CDR3nt: TGTGCCAGCAGCTTTGCTAGCGGGAGGGCCGGGAACATTCAGTACTTC
abundance: -; j_gene: TRBJ2-4; v_gene: TRBV15; d_gene: -; CDR3aa: CATSTPGVVAKNIQYF; CDR3nt: TGTGCCACCAGCACCCCGGGGGTGGTAGCCAAAAACATTCAGTACTTC
abundance: -; j_gene: TRBJ1-5; v_gene: TRBV20-1; d_gene: TRBD1; CDR3aa: CSVGGQGNQPQHF; CDR3nt: TGCAGTGTTGGCGGACAGGGCAATCAGCCCCAGCATTTT
abundance: -; j_gene: TRBJ2-1; v_gene: TRBV15; d_gene: -; CDR3aa: CATSRDLRQTHEQFF; CDR3nt: TGTGCCACCAGCAGAGACCTAAGACAGACCCATGAGCAGTTCTTC
abundance: -; j_gene: TRBJ2-1; v_gene: TRBV12-3/TRBV12-4; d_gene: TRBD2; CDR3aa: CASSLGLANYNEQFF; CDR3nt: TGTGCCAGCAGTCTCGGACTAGCTAACTACAATGAGCAGTTCTTC
abundance: many; j_gene: TRBJ1-1; v_gene: TRBV15; d_gene: TRBD1; CDR3aa: CATSRLRQGSTEAFF; CDR3nt: TGTGCCACCAGCAGGCTCAGACAGGGCTCCACTGAAGCTTTCTTT
abundance: many; j_gene: TRBJ2-5; v_gene: TRBV30; d_gene: -; CDR3aa: CAWNLAGTQYF; CDR3nt: TGTGCCTGGAATCTGGCAGGGACCCAGTACTTC
abundance: many; j_gene: TRBJ2-1; v_gene: TRBV7-2; d_gene: TRBD2; CDR3aa: CASSGLAGSREQFF; CDR3nt: TGTGCCAGCAGCGGACTAGCGGGATCACGTGAGCAGTTCTTC
abundance: many; j_gene: TRBJ2-1; v_gene: TRBV11-2; d_gene: TRBD1; CDR3aa: CASRTGTVQFF; CDR3nt: TGTGCCAGCAGAACAGGGACAGTGCAGTTCTTC
abundance: few; j_gene: TRBJ1-1; v_gene: TRBV29-1; d_gene: -; CDR3aa: CSVEGWSDTEAFF; CDR3nt: TGCAGCGTTGAAGGCTGGTCCGACACTGAAGCTTTCTTT
abundance: many; j_gene: TRBJ2-7; v_gene: TRBV30; d_gene: -; CDR3aa: CAWSGTGARGEQYF; CDR3nt: TGTGCCTGGAGTGGGACCGGGGCAAGGGGCGAGCAGTACTTC
abundance: few; j_gene: TRBJ2-3; v_gene: TRBV12-3/TRBV12-4; d_gene: TRBD2; CDR3aa: CASSLSLASGRADTQYF; CDR3nt: TGTGCCAGCAGTTTGTCCCTGGCTAGCGGGAGGGCAGATACGCAGTATTTT
abundance: few; j_gene: TRBJ2-1; v_gene: TRBV10-3; d_gene: TRBD1; CDR3aa: CAISESRQGSEQFF; CDR3nt: TGTGCCATCAGTGAGTCCAGACAGGGTAGTGAGCAGTTCTTC
abundance: many; j_gene: TRBJ2-5; v_gene: TRBV6-1; d_gene: -; CDR3aa: CASSLRVPETQYF; CDR3nt: TGTGCCAGCAGCCTCAGGGTTCCAGAGACCCAGTACTTC
abundance: -; j_gene: TRBJ2-2; v_gene: TRBV5-1; d_gene: TRBD1; CDR3aa: CASSLGTGGNGELFF; CDR3nt: TGCGCCAGCAGCTTGGGGACAGGGGGGAACGGGGAGCTGTTTTTT
abundance: few; j_gene: TRBJ1-2; v_gene: TRBV6-2/TRBV6-3; d_gene: -; CDR3aa: CASSDNNYGYTF; CDR3nt: TGTGCCAGCTCGGACAATAACTATGGCTACACCTTC
abundance: many; j_gene: TRBJ2-1; v_gene: TRBV9; d_gene: TRBD2; CDR3aa: CASSHRAGASYNEQFF; CDR3nt: TGTGCCAGCAGCCACAGAGCGGGAGCGTCCTACAATGAGCAGTTCTTC
abundance: many; j_gene: TRBJ1-1; v_gene: TRBV11-2; d_gene: -; CDR3aa: CASSLLGQRNTEAFF; CDR3nt: TGTGCCAGCAGCCTACTAGGACAGAGGAACACTGAAGCTTTCTTT
abundance: many; j_gene: TRBJ2-1; v_gene: TRBV28; d_gene: TRBD2; CDR3aa: CASIRGPLAGGPNEQFF; CDR3nt: TGTGCCAGCATACGAGGCCCACTAGCGGGAGGGCCCAATGAGCAGTTCTTC
abundance: few; j_gene: TRBJ1-5; v_gene: TRBV16; d_gene: -; CDR3aa: CASSQSGGTPNQPQHF; CDR3nt: TGTGCCAGCAGCCAATCTGGAGGGACACCAAATCAGCCCCAGCATTTT
abundance: many; j_gene: TRBJ2-7; v_gene: TRBV6-1; d_gene: TRBD1; CDR3aa: CASTPLTGTYEQYF; CDR3nt: TGTGCCAGCACGCCCCTGACAGGGACCTACGAGCAGTACTTC
abundance: -; j_gene: TRBJ2-3; v_gene: TRBV9; d_gene: TRBD2; CDR3aa: CASTIAGTTDTQYF; CDR3nt: TGTGCCAGCACCATAGCGGGAACCACAGATACGCAGTATTTT
abundance: few; j_gene: TRBJ1-3; v_gene: TRBV15; d_gene: -; CDR3aa: CATSGGSSYSGNTIYF; CDR3nt: TGTGCCACCAGCGGGGGGTCCTCGTACTCTGGAAACACCATATATTTT
abundance: -; j_gene: TRBJ1-4; v_gene: TRBV20-1; d_gene: TRBD1; CDR3aa: CSAGGTGSEKLFF; CDR3nt: TGCAGTGCGGGAGGGACAGGGTCTGAAAAACTGTTTTTT
abundance: -; j_gene: TRBJ2-7; v_gene: TRBV5-1; d_gene: -; CDR3aa: CASSFDFQGEQYF; CDR3nt: TGCGCCAGCAGCTTCGACTTCCAGGGCGAGCAGTACTTC
abundance: -; j_gene: TRBJ1-5; v_gene: TRBV9; d_gene: -; CDR3aa: CASSVGSGNQPQHF; CDR3nt: TGTGCCAGCAGCGTGGGGTCTGGGAATCAGCCCCAGCATTTT
abundance: many; j_gene: TRBJ1-5; v_gene: TRBV6-1; d_gene: -; CDR3aa: CASSEAWDNQPQHF; CDR3nt: TGTGCCAGCAGTGAAGCGTGGGACAATCAGCCCCAGCATTTT
abundance: few; j_gene: TRBJ1-5; v_gene: TRBV9; d_gene: -; CDR3aa: CASSVGAGGYSNQPQHF; CDR3nt: TGTGCCAGCAGCGTAGGAGCAGGTGGTTATAGCAATCAGCCCCAGCATTTT
abundance: many; j_gene: TRBJ2-3; v_gene: TRBV7-3; d_gene: -; CDR3aa: CASSPGLAYSTDTQYF; CDR3nt: TGTGCCAGCAGCCCGGGGCTAGCGTATAGCACAGATACGCAGTATTTT
abundance: few; j_gene: TRBJ2-1; v_gene: TRBV20-1; d_gene: TRBD2; CDR3aa: CRCPGLAVNEQFF; CDR3nt: TGCAGGTGTCCGGGACTAGCGGTGAATGAGCAGTTCTTC
abundance: -; j_gene: TRBJ2-3; v_gene: TRBV24-1; d_gene: -; CDR3aa: CATSDPRGTDTQYF; CDR3nt: TGTGCCACCAGTGATCCTAGGGGAACAGATACGCAGTATTTT
abundance: many; j_gene: TRBJ2-7; v_gene: TRBV30; d_gene: -; CDR3aa: CACSPQGGYEQYF; CDR3nt: TGTGCCTGCTCCCCGCAGGGGGGCTACGAGCAGTACTTC
abundance: -; j_gene: TRBJ2-1; v_gene: TRBV20-1; d_gene: TRBD2; CDR3aa: CSARDYSGSSYNEQFF; CDR3nt: TGCAGTGCTAGAGATTATAGCGGGAGCTCCTACAATGAGCAGTTCTTC
abundance: few; j_gene: TRBJ2-3; v_gene: TRBV3-1; d_gene: TRBD1; CDR3aa: CASSQGTGVADTQYF; CDR3nt: TGTGCCAGCAGCCAAGGGACAGGGGTGGCAGATACGCAGTATTTT
abundance: few; j_gene: TRBJ2-3; v_gene: TRBV20-1; d_gene: -; CDR3aa: CSARGTVHTDTQYF; CDR3nt: TGCAGTGCTAGAGGGACAGTCCACACAGATACGCAGTATTTT
abundance: many; j_gene: TRBJ1-4; v_gene: TRBV27; d_gene: -; CDR3aa: CASSQSRGRNEKLFF; CDR3nt: TGTGCCAGCAGTCAATCCCGCGGGCGAAATGAAAAACTGTTTTTT
abundance: few; j_gene: TRBJ2-5; v_gene: TRBV6-1; d_gene: TRBD1; CDR3aa: CASGETGGVETQYF; CDR3nt: TGTGCCAGCGGAGAAACAGGGGGCGTAGAGACCCAGTACTTC
abundance: many; j_gene: TRBJ1-2; v_gene: TRBV5-1; d_gene: -; CDR3aa: CASSQDAIPTYGYTF; CDR3nt: TGCGCCAGCAGCCAGGACGCCATCCCAACCTATGGCTACACCTTC